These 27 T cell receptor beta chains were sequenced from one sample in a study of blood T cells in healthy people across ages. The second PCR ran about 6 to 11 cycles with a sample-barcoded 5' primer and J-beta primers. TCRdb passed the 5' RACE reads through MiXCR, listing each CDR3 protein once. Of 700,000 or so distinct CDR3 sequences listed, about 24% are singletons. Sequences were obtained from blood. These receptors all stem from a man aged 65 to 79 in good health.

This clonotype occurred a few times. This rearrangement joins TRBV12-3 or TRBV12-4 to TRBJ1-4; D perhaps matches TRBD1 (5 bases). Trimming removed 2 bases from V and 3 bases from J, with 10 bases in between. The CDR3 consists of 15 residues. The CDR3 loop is CASSLLQGANEKLFF. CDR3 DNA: TGTGCCAGCAGTTTATTGCAGGGTGCTAATGAAAAACTGTTTTTT.

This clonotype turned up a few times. In DNA form, the CDR3 reads TGCAGTGCTAGACTGTACAATGAGCAGTTCTTC. Its translation is CSARLYNEQFF. The gene calls are TRBV20-1 and TRBJ2-1; D remains unclear. V was clipped by 2 bases and J by 4 bases, with 3 bases between them. The germline V gene has CDR1 DFQATT and CDR2 SNEGSKA (reference sequence). The CDR3 is 11 amino acids.

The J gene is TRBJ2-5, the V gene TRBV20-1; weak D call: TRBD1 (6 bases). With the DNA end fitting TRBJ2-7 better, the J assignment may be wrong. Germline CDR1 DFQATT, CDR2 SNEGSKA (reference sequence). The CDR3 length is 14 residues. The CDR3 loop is CSARQVRKAYEQYF. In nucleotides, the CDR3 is TGCAGTGCTCGACAGGTACGAAAGGCCTACGAGCAGTACTTC.

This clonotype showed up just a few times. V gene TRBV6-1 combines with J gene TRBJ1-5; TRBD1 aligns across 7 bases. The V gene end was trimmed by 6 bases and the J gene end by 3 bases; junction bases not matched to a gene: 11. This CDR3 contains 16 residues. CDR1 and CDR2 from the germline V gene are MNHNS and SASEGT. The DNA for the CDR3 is TGTGCCAGCAGGGATCGACAGGGTTTTGCCAATCAGCCCCAGCATTTT. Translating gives CASRDRQGFANQPQHF.

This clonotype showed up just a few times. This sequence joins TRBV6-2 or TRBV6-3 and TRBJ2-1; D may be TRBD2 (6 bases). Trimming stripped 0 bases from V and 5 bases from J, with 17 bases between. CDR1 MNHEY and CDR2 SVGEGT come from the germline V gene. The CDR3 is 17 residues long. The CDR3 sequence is CASSYSGRRGPHNEQFF. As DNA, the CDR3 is TGTGCCAGCAGTTACTCCGGAAGGCGGGGTCCACACAATGAGCAGTTCTTC.

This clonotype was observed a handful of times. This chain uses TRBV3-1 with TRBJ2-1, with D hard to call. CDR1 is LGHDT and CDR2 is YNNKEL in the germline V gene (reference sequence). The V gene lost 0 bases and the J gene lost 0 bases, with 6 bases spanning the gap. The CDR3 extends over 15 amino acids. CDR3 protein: CASSQDGSSYNEQFF. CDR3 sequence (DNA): TGTGCCAGCAGCCAAGATGGCAGCTCCTACAATGAGCAGTTCTTC.

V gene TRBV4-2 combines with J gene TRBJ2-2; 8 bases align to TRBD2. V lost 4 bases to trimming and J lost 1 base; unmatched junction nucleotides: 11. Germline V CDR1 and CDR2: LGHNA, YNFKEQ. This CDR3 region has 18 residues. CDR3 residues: CASSRDDLAGLNTGELFF. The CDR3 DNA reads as TGTGCCAGCAGCCGAGACGACCTAGCGGGCCTGAACACCGGGGAGCTGTTTTTT.

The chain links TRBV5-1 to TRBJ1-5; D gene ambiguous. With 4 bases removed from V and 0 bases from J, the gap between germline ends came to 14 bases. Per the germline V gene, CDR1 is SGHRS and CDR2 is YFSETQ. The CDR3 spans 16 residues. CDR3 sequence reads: CASSPGSGASNQPQHF. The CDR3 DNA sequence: TGCGCCAGCAGCCCGGGGAGCGGAGCTAGCAATCAGCCCCAGCATTTT.

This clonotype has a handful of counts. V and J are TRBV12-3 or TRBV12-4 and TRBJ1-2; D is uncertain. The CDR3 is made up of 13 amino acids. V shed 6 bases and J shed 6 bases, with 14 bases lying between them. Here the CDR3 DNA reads TGTGCCAGCAGGATCTCACAACGCGATGGCTACACCTTC. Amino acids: CASRISQRDGYTF.

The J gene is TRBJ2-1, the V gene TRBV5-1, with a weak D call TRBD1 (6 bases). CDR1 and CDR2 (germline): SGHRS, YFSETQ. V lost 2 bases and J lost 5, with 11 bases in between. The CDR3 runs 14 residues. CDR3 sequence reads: CASSFYTGNNEQFF. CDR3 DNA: TGCGCCAGCAGCTTTTACACAGGGAACAATGAGCAGTTCTTC. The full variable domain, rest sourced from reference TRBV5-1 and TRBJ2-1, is KAGVTQTPRYLIKTRGQQVTLSCSPISGHRSVSWYQQTPGQGLQFLFEYFSETQRNKGNFPGRFSGRQFSNSRSEMNVSTLELGDSALYLCASSFYTGNNEQFFGPGTRLTVL.

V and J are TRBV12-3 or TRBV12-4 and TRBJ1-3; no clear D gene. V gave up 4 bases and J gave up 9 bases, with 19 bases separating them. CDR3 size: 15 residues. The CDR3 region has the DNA TGTGCCAGCAGTTCTAGACCGGGAGGTCAGGCCACCATATATTTT. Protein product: CASSSRPGGQATIYF.

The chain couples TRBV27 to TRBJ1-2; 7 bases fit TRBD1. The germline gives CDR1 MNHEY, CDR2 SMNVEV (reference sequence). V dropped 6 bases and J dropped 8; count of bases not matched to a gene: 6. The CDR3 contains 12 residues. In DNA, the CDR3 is TGTGCCAGCAGGTCGACAGGGCCGGGCTACACCTTC. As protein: CASRSTGPGYTF.

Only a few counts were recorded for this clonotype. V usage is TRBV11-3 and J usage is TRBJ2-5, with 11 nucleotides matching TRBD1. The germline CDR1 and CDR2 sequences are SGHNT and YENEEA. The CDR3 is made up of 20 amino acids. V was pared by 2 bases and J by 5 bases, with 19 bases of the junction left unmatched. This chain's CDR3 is CASSLRSPGQGAVSQETQYF. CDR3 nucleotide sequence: TGTGCCAGCAGCTTACGGTCACCAGGACAGGGGGCTGTTAGCCAGGAGACCCAGTACTTC.

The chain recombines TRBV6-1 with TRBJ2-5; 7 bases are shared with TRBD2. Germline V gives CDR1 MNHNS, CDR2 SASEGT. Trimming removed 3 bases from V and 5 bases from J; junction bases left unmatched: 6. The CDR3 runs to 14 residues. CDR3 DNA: TGTGCCAGCAGTGACCGGCTAGCGGTCGAGACCCAGTACTTC. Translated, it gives CASSDRLAVETQYF.

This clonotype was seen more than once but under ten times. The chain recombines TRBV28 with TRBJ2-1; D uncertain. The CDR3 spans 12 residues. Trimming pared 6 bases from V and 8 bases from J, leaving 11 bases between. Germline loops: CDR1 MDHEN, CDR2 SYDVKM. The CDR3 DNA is TGTGCCAGCAGCAGCCCTACCGATGAGCAGTTCTTC. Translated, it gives CASSSPTDEQFF.

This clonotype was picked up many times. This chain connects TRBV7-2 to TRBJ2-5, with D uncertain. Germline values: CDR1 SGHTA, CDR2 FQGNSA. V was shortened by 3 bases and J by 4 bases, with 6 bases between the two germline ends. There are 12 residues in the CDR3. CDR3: CASSFMGETQYF. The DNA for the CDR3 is TGTGCCAGCAGCTTTATGGGAGAGACCCAGTACTTC. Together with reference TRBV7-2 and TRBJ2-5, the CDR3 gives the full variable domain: GAGVSQSPSNKVTEKGKDVELRCDPISGHTALYWYRQSLGQGLEFLIYFQGNSAPDKSGLPSDRFSAERTGGSVSTLTIQRTQQEDSAVYLCASSFMGETQYFGPGTRLLVL.

The CDR3 reads CASSPDLPQPNTDTQYF. CDR3 sequence (DNA): TGTGCCAGCAGCCCCGATCTCCCACAGCCTAACACAGATACGCAGTATTTT. The chain combines TRBV11-1 with TRBJ2-3, with unresolved D. Germline V CDR1 and CDR2: SGHAT, FQDESV (reference sequence). Trimming took off 5 bases at V and 2 bases at J, with 20 bases between the two ends. The CDR3 length is 17 residues.

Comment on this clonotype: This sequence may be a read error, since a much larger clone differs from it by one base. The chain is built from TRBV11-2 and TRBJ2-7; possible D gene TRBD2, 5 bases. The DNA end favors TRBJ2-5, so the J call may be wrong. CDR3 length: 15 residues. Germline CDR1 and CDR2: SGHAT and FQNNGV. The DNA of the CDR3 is TGTGCCAGCAGCCTAGCTCAGGAGGCTATAGAGACCCAGTACTTC. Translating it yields CASSLAQEAIETQYF.

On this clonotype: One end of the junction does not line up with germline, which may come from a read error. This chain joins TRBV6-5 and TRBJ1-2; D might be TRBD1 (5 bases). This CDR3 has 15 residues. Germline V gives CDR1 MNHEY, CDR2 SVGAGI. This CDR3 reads CASCYSSTDYYGYTF. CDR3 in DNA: TGTGCCAGCTGTTACTCCTCGACAGACTACTATGGCTACACCTTC.

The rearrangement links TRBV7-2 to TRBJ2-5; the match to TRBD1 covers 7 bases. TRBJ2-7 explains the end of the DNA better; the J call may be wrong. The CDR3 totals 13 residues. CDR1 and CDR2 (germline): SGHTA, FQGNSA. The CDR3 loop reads CASTPVQGYEQYF. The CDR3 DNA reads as TGTGCCAGCACCCCGGTACAGGGGTACGAGCAGTACTTC.

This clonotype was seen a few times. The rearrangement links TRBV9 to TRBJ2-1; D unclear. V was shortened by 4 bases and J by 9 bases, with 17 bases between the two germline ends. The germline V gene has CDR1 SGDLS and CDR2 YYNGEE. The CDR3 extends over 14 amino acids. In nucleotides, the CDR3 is TGTGCCAGCAGCACGGCCCCGGGCGGTACTGAGCAGTTCTTC. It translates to CASSTAPGGTEQFF.

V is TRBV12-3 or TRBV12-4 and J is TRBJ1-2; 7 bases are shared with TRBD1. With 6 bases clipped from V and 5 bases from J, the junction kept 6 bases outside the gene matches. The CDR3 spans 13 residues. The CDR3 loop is CASSIGTAYGYTF. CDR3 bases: TGTGCCAGCAGCATCGGGACAGCTTATGGCTACACCTTC.

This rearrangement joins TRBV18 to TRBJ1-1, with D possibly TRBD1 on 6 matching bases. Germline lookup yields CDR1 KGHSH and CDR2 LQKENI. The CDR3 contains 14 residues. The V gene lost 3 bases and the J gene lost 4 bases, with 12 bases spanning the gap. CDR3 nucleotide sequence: TGTGCCAGCTCACCCTACAGGGAGGGCACTGAAGCTTTCTTT. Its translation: CASSPYREGTEAFF.

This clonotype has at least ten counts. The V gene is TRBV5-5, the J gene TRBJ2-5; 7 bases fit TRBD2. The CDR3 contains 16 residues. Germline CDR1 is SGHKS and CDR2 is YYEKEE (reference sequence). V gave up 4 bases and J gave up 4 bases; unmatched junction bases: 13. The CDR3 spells CASSAGPSGGRETQYF. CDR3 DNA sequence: TGTGCCAGCAGCGCCGGTCCTTCGGGAGGTAGAGAGACCCAGTACTTC.

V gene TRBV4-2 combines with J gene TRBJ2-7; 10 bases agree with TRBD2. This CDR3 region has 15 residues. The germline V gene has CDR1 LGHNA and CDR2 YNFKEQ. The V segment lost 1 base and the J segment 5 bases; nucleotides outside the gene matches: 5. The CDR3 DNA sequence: TGTGCCAGCAGCCAAGTAACTAGCGGGGACAACGAGCAGTACTTC. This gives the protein CASSQVTSGDNEQYF.

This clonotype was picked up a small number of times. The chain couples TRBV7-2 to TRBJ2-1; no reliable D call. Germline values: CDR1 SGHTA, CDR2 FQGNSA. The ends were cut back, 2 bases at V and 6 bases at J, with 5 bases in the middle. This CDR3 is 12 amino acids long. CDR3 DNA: TGTGCCAGCAGCTTATCTCCCAATGAGCAGTTCTTC. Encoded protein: CASSLSPNEQFF.

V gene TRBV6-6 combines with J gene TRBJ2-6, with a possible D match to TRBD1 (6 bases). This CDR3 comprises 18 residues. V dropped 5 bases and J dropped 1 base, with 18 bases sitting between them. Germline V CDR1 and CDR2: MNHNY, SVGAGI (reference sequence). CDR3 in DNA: TGTGCCAGCAGTCAACCGACAGGAGTACATTCTGGGGCCAACGTCCTGACTTTC. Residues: CASSQPTGVHSGANVLTF.